This T cell receptor (beta chain) was sequenced in a study of cytomegalovirus exposure and HLA in healthy donors. The table lists this clone with a few counts. The germline V gene has CDR1 MDHEN and CDR2 SYDVKM. The CDR3 loop spans 15 amino acids. PCR amplification relied on 60 Vbeta primers (plus 13 Jbeta primers). This table comes from immunoSEQ multiplex PCR, and its TCRdb copy is limited to in-frame clones, with some not included. The data hold about 190,000 clones, with 81% observed a single time. The TCR originated in a man in his forties in good health and CMV-seropositive. V usage is TRBV28 and J usage is TRBJ2-5; maybe TRBD2 (6 bases). The better agreement between TRBJ2-7 and the DNA end casts doubt on the J call. The material sequenced was PBMCs. The DNA for the CDR3 is TGTGCCAGCAGGAACCTACCGACTAGCTCCTACGAGCAGTACTTC. Its protein is CASRNLPTSSYEQYF.